These T cell receptor beta chains were read from a single sample in a study of spatial heterogeneity in lung cancer. One entry per CDR3 protein results from TCRdb running MiXCR on the 5' RACE reads. Of about 4,100 distinct CDR3 sequences listed, over 5% are singletons. The sequenced sample was lung tumor tissue, obtained at surgery. Receptors were obtained from a male donor with early-stage non-small cell lung cancer. Each CDR3 is given with its conserved first and last residue. D genes are given only for firm matches. The size field is filled for only some rows; it gives once, few, many or a size class.

J gene: TRBJ1-1
clone size: medium-sized
V gene: TRBV29-1
D gene: .
CDR3 DNA: TGCAGCGCACGGGGTTTGAACACTGAAGCTTTCTTT
CDR3 protein: CSARGLNTEAFF

J gene: TRBJ1-2
clone size: many
V gene: TRBV7-2
D gene: .
CDR3 DNA: TGTGCCAGCAGCTTAGCGGTGGCAGTCTATGGCTACACCTTC
CDR3 protein: CASSLAVAVYGYTF

J gene: TRBJ2-7
clone size: many
V gene: TRBV27
D gene: .
CDR3 DNA: TGTGCCAGCAGTCTTCAGGGACCGCCCTACGAGCAGTACTTC
CDR3 protein: CASSLQGPPYEQYF

J gene: TRBJ1-1
clone size: many
V gene: TRBV3-1
D gene: .
CDR3 DNA: TGTGCCAGCAGCCTTCCCGGGACAACTGAAGCTTTCTTT
CDR3 protein: CASSLPGTTEAFF

J gene: TRBJ1-2
clone size: many
V gene: TRBV5-1
D gene: .
CDR3 DNA: TGCGCCAGCAGCTTGGATCCCCCTGGCGGCTACACCTTC
CDR3 protein: CASSLDPPGGYTF

J gene: TRBJ1-1
clone size: .
V gene: TRBV5-1
D gene: TRBD1
CDR3 DNA: TGCGCCAGCAGCCTACGGACAGGGGGCACTGAAGCTTTCTTT
CDR3 protein: CASSLRTGGTEAFF

J gene: TRBJ1-2
clone size: .
V gene: TRBV11-2
D gene: .
CDR3 DNA: TGTGCCAGCAGCGCCCTAGATGGCTACACCTTC
CDR3 protein: CASSALDGYTF

J gene: TRBJ1-2
clone size: medium-sized
V gene: TRBV6-2/TRBV6-3
D gene: .
CDR3 DNA: TGTGCCAGCGCGGATGCGAGCTATGGCTACACCTTC
CDR3 protein: CASADASYGYTF

J gene: TRBJ2-1
clone size: medium-sized
V gene: TRBV27
D gene: .
CDR3 DNA: TGTGCCAGCAGTTTACTCGGTTACAATGAGCAGTTCTTC
CDR3 protein: CASSLLGYNEQFF

J gene: TRBJ2-7
clone size: few
V gene: TRBV11-2
D gene: TRBD2
CDR3 DNA: TGTGCCAGCAGCTTAGGAGCGGGGGGGCCTAGAACGGTGCAGTACTTC
CDR3 protein: CASSLGAGGPRTVQYF

J gene: TRBJ2-3
clone size: .
V gene: TRBV19
D gene: TRBD1
CDR3 DNA: TGTGCCAGTAGACCCCGGACAGGGGGCACCACAGATACGCAGTATTTT
CDR3 protein: CASRPRTGGTTDTQYF

J gene: TRBJ2-7
clone size: medium-sized
V gene: TRBV27
D gene: TRBD2
CDR3 DNA: TGTGCCAGCAGTAAAACTCACGGGACTAGCGGGGTCTCCTACGAGCAGTACTTC
CDR3 protein: CASSKTHGTSGVSYEQYF

J gene: TRBJ2-3
clone size: few
V gene: TRBV27
D gene: .
CDR3 DNA: TGTGCCAGCAGTAGTTCCAGCTTCTGGTCAGATACGCAGTATTTT
CDR3 protein: CASSSSSFWSDTQYF

J gene: TRBJ1-6
clone size: .
V gene: TRBV11-2
D gene: .
CDR3 DNA: TGTGCCAGCAGATTACGGGACCAAGGTTCACCCCTCCACTTT
CDR3 protein: CASRLRDQGSPLHF

J gene: TRBJ2-6
clone size: medium-sized
V gene: TRBV20-1
D gene: TRBD1
CDR3 DNA: TGCAGTGCCAAAACGACAGGGGGTGTCTCTGGGGCCAACGTCCTGACTTTC
CDR3 protein: CSAKTTGGVSGANVLTF

J gene: TRBJ2-1
clone size: .
V gene: TRBV20-1
D gene: TRBD2
CDR3 DNA: TGCAGTGCTAGAGTCCGAGGACTAGCGGGGGCCAATGAGCAGTTCTTC
CDR3 protein: CSARVRGLAGANEQFF

J gene: TRBJ2-3
clone size: medium-sized
V gene: TRBV29-1
D gene: .
CDR3 DNA: TGCAGCGTTGAAGTCCTGGGGTATACGCAGTATTTT
CDR3 protein: CSVEVLGYTQYF

J gene: TRBJ2-2
clone size: few
V gene: TRBV19
D gene: TRBD1
CDR3 DNA: TGTGCCAGTAGACTTTACGGACAGGTCGGCGGGGAGCTGTTTTTT
CDR3 protein: CASRLYGQVGGELFF

J gene: TRBJ2-5
clone size: many
V gene: TRBV7-2
D gene: TRBD2
CDR3 DNA: TGTGCCAGCAGCTATTCTAGCGGGGGGGCCGGGGAGACCCAGTACTTC
CDR3 protein: CASSYSSGGAGETQYF

J gene: TRBJ1-2
clone size: medium-sized
V gene: TRBV24-1
D gene: TRBD1
CDR3 DNA: TGTGCCACCAGTGCGCTACAGGGGAATAACCTCTATGGCTACACCTTC
CDR3 protein: CATSALQGNNLYGYTF

J gene: TRBJ2-4
clone size: .
V gene: TRBV12-3/TRBV12-4
D gene: TRBD2
CDR3 DNA: TGTGCCAGCAGTAAGACTAGCGGGGGGGTCTGGGCCAAAAACATTCAGTACTTC
CDR3 protein: CASSKTSGGVWAKNIQYF

J gene: TRBJ2-7
clone size: few
V gene: TRBV7-9
D gene: TRBD2
CDR3 DNA: TGTGCCAGCAGCCCGGGGAGGGACTCGAGCGAGCAGTACTTC
CDR3 protein: CASSPGRDSSEQYF

J gene: TRBJ2-4
clone size: medium-sized
V gene: TRBV7-2
D gene: .
CDR3 DNA: TGTGCCAGCAGCACCCCCGGGTTGTCCAAAAACATTCAGTACTTC
CDR3 protein: CASSTPGLSKNIQYF

J gene: TRBJ2-3
clone size: medium-sized
V gene: TRBV29-1
D gene: .
CDR3 DNA: TGCAGCGTTGCTGGCGGGCGGGGAAGCACAGATACGCAGTATTTT
CDR3 protein: CSVAGGRGSTDTQYF

J gene: TRBJ2-7
clone size: many
V gene: TRBV28
D gene: .
CDR3 DNA: TGTGCCAGCAGTTATGCCGCCCCTGGACAGTGGACAAACTACGAGCAGTACTTC
CDR3 protein: CASSYAAPGQWTNYEQYF

J gene: TRBJ2-3
clone size: many
V gene: TRBV12-3/TRBV12-4
D gene: .
CDR3 DNA: TGTGCCAGCAGTTTAAAGGGTTCAGATACGCAGTATTTT
CDR3 protein: CASSLKGSDTQYF

J gene: TRBJ1-1
clone size: medium-sized
V gene: TRBV28
D gene: TRBD1
CDR3 DNA: TGTGCCAGCAGTCTGGGACAGGGGGCGACGGCTTTCTTT
CDR3 protein: CASSLGQGATAFF

J gene: TRBJ1-2
clone size: medium-sized
V gene: TRBV7-9
D gene: .
CDR3 DNA: TGTGCCAGCAGCTTAGGGGACACATCAGCTGGAGGCTACACCTTC
CDR3 protein: CASSLGDTSAGGYTF

J gene: TRBJ1-4
clone size: medium-sized
V gene: TRBV29-1
D gene: .
CDR3 DNA: TGCAGCGTTCGTACTAATGAAAAACTGTTTTTT
CDR3 protein: CSVRTNEKLFF

J gene: TRBJ1-1
clone size: many
V gene: TRBV10-3
D gene: .
CDR3 DNA: TGTGCCGCACAAAGCACCGACAGGCAGATGGGCACTGAAGCTTTCTTT
CDR3 protein: CAAQSTDRQMGTEAFF

J gene: TRBJ1-6
clone size: medium-sized
V gene: TRBV7-2
D gene: .
CDR3 DNA: TGTGCCAGCAGCTCCTACAGGCAATCACCCCTCCACTTT
CDR3 protein: CASSSYRQSPLHF

J gene: TRBJ2-5
clone size: .
V gene: TRBV28
D gene: TRBD2
CDR3 DNA: TGTGCCAGCAGTTTTGGAGCGGGGGGGCCGGAGACCCAGTACTTC
CDR3 protein: CASSFGAGGPETQYF

J gene: TRBJ1-1
clone size: .
V gene: TRBV4-2
D gene: .
CDR3 DNA: TGTGCCAGCAGCCAAGTAGGAGGCACTGAAGCTTTCTTT
CDR3 protein: CASSQVGGTEAFF

J gene: TRBJ1-6
clone size: medium-sized
V gene: TRBV27
D gene: TRBD1
CDR3 DNA: TGTGCCAGCAGTTCCGGGACAGGGGGCCATTCACCCCTCCACTTT
CDR3 protein: CASSSGTGGHSPLHF

J gene: TRBJ2-2
clone size: once
V gene: TRBV6-1
D gene: .
CDR3 DNA: TGTGCCAGCAGTCGGGACTGGTCCGGGGAGCTGTTTTTT
CDR3 protein: CASSRDWSGELFF

J gene: TRBJ1-5
clone size: many
V gene: TRBV9
D gene: .
CDR3 DNA: TGTGCCAGCAGCGTATCACCCGGACACAATCAGCCCCAGCATTTT
CDR3 protein: CASSVSPGHNQPQHF

J gene: TRBJ2-1
clone size: .
V gene: TRBV4-2
D gene: TRBD2
CDR3 DNA: TGTGCCAGCAGCCATGGGATCGGGGGGGCGAATGAGCAGTTCTTC
CDR3 protein: CASSHGIGGANEQFF

J gene: TRBJ1-2
clone size: medium-sized
V gene: TRBV7-6
D gene: TRBD1
CDR3 DNA: TGTGCCAGCAGCTTAACACCGGGACAGGGAGGCTATGGCTACACCTTC
CDR3 protein: CASSLTPGQGGYGYTF

J gene: TRBJ1-2
clone size: medium-sized
V gene: TRBV5-1
D gene: .
CDR3 DNA: TGCGCCAGCAGCTGGACTTCAACGGGCTACACCTTC
CDR3 protein: CASSWTSTGYTF

J gene: TRBJ1-2
clone size: medium-sized
V gene: TRBV7-9
D gene: .
CDR3 DNA: TGTGCCAGCAGCTTAGATTTAATACGAGGAACCTATGGCTACACCTTC
CDR3 protein: CASSLDLIRGTYGYTF

J gene: TRBJ1-5
clone size: medium-sized
V gene: TRBV12-3/TRBV12-4
D gene: .
CDR3 DNA: TGTGCCAGCAGTATCCAGGGAATTAGAAGCAATCAGCCCCAGCATTTT
CDR3 protein: CASSIQGIRSNQPQHF

J gene: TRBJ2-3
clone size: medium-sized
V gene: TRBV4-2
D gene: .
CDR3 DNA: TGTGCCAGCAGCCAAGCGTTTACAGATACGCAGTATTTT
CDR3 protein: CASSQAFTDTQYF

J gene: TRBJ1-1
clone size: many
V gene: TRBV5-1
D gene: TRBD1
CDR3 DNA: TGCGCCAGCAGCTTGAGGACAGGAGGAATGGGGATGAACACTGAAGCTTTCTTT
CDR3 protein: CASSLRTGGMGMNTEAFF

J gene: TRBJ2-7
clone size: .
V gene: TRBV7-1
D gene: TRBD2
CDR3 DNA: TGTGCCAGTGGAACTCAGCGGGGGGACCACTACGAGCAGTACTTC
CDR3 protein: CASGTQRGDHYEQYF

J gene: TRBJ2-7
clone size: medium-sized
V gene: TRBV28
D gene: .
CDR3 DNA: TGTGCCAGCAGCGTGATTAGAACCTACGAGCAGTACTTC
CDR3 protein: CASSVIRTYEQYF